This TCR beta chain is from a study of blood T cell repertoires in COVID-19. Study-level information: Sources were T cells, B-cell-depleted T cells, or PBMCs; the material itself was cDNA or gDNA.

Germline assignment: CDR1 MNHEY and CDR2 SMNVEV (reference sequence). The CDR3 is 15 residues long. Trimming removed 2 bases at V and 7 bases at J, with 17 bases between. Source study methods: Reference gene primer amplification yielded estimated nucleated cell counts. This table comes from immunoSEQ multiplex PCR, and its TCRdb copy is limited to in-frame clones, with some not included. V and J calls and clone size are as listed in that table; D and trimming were resolved from the DNA. Here the sample spans hundreds of thousands of clones, 70% to 90% being singletons. The sequencing input was peripheral blood. This chain joins TRBV27 and TRBJ2-5; no reliable D call. This TCR derives from a woman aged 18-29 years who had recovered from COVID-19. CDR3 region: CASSLNSPGPVTQYF. CDR3 nucleotides: TGTGCCAGCAGTTTAAACTCGCCAGGCCCCGTGACCCAGTACTTC.